Listed below are T cell receptor beta chains from one sample, sequenced in a study of T cells in localized non-small cell lung cancer. Method: immunoSEQ multiplex PCR; TCRdb's copy keeps in-frame clones and lacks some. Among around 17,000 clones listed, around 89% were seen once. The sequencing here drew on peripheral blood, taken before any cancer treatment. The origin of the receptors is a male donor older than 55 with stage II squamous cell lung carcinoma. CDR3s include the opening cysteine and the closing phenylalanine or tryptophan. Fields, in order: J gene, clone size, D gene, V gene, CDR3 DNA, CDR3 protein. The D gene is left open where the match is weak. A row's size may be missing; if present it is once, few, many or a size class.

TRBJ1-4 - - TRBV30 TGTGCCTGGAGTAACGACAGTGGAGAAAAACTGTTTTTT CAWSNDSGEKLFF
TRBJ1-2 few - TRBV28 TGTGCCAGCAGTTTAGACTCCTACTATGGCTACACCTTC CASSLDSYYGYTF
TRBJ2-5 - TRBD1 TRBV9 TGTGCCAGCAGCGGGCGACAGGGTAACATGGAGACCCAGTACTTC CASSGRQGNMETQYF
TRBJ1-2 - - TRBV7-2 TGTGCCAGCAGCTTCGCTCCGGTTAACTATGGCTACACCTTC CASSFAPVNYGYTF
TRBJ1-5 - TRBD1 TRBV4-2 TGTGCCAGCAGCCCCGGGACAGGGGTTAATCAGCCCCAGCATTTT CASSPGTGVNQPQHF
TRBJ2-7 - - TRBV7-8 TGTGCCAGCAGCTCGACGAGCTACGAGCAGTACTTC CASSSTSYEQYF
TRBJ1-2 - TRBD1 TRBV28 TGTGCCAGCAGTTTAGGACAGGGATGGGGCTACACCTTC CASSLGQGWGYTF
TRBJ2-3 once - TRBV6-1 TGTGCCAGCGAGTTTGGGGGAAGCACAGATACGCAGTATTTT CASEFGGSTDTQYF
TRBJ2-3 - - TRBV28 TGTGCCAGCAGTTGGAAACGCAGAAAAGATACGCAGTATTTT CASSWKRRKDTQYF
TRBJ2-2 - - TRBV9 TGTGCCAGCAGCGTAGATACCTACACCGGGGAGCTGTTTTTT CASSVDTYTGELFF
TRBJ2-2 - TRBD1 TRBV28 TGTGCCAGCAGTATGGGACAGGGCACCGGGGAGCTGTTTTTT CASSMGQGTGELFF
TRBJ2-7 - TRBD1 TRBV28 TGTGCCAGCAGTTTGGGACAGGGTGCCTACGAGCAGTACTTC CASSLGQGAYEQYF
TRBJ2-3 - TRBD2 TRBV19 TGTGCCAGTAGAAAACTAGCGGGAGTAGATACGCAGTATTTT CASRKLAGVDTQYF
TRBJ2-7 - - TRBV20-1 TGCAGTGCTAGAGCCCGAAACGAGCAGTACTTC CSARARNEQYF
TRBJ2-2 - - TRBV7-9 TGTGCCAGCAGCTTGCGACTTAACACCGGGGAGCTGTTTTTT CASSLRLNTGELFF
TRBJ2-1 - TRBD2 TRBV5-1 TGCGCCAGCAGCTTGAGCCTAGCGGGAGGGCCGGATGAGCAGTTCTTC CASSLSLAGGPDEQFF
TRBJ1-3 once - TRBV9 TGTGCCAGCAGCGTGGGAAACTCTGGAAACACCATATATTTT CASSVGNSGNTIYF
TRBJ2-1 - TRBD1 TRBV6-1 TGTGCCAGCAGTGAAAGGGGACAGGGGATAGCAAAGCGGCAGTTCTTC CASSERGQGIAKRQFF
TRBJ2-7 - - TRBV27 TGTGCCAGCAGTTATAGGGGGGGCCGAAGGTCATACGAGCAGTACTTC CASSYRGGRRSYEQYF
TRBJ2-1 - TRBD2 TRBV7-9 TGTGCCAGCAGCTTCTCCCTGGCTAGCGGTTACAATGAGCAGTTCTTC CASSFSLASGYNEQFF
TRBJ1-2 - - TRBV29-1 TGCAGCGTTGAAGAAGACAGATTCTATGGCTACACCTTC CSVEEDRFYGYTF
TRBJ2-6 once - TRBV11-2 TGTGCCAGCAGCTTAGTTCCAGGCTCGGGTGGGGCCAACGTCCTGACTTTC CASSLVPGSGGANVLTF
TRBJ2-7 - TRBD2 TRBV27 TGTGCCAGCAGTTTACTAGCGGGAGAACCGGGGGAGCAGTACTTC CASSLLAGEPGEQYF
TRBJ1-3 - TRBD1 TRBV4-1 TGCGCCAGCAGCCTTAATCAGGGGGCCGGAAACACCATATATTTT CASSLNQGAGNTIYF